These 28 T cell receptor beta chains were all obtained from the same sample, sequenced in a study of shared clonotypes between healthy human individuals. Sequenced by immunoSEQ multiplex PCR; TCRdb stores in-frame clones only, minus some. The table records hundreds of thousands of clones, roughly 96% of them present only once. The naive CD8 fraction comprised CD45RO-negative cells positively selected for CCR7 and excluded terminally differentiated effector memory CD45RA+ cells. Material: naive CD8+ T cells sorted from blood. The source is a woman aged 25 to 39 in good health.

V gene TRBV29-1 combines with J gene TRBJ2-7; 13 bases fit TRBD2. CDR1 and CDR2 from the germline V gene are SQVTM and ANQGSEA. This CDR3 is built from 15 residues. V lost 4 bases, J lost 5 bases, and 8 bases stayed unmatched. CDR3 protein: CSVVRTSGSINEQYF. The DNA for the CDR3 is TGCAGCGTTGTTAGGACTAGCGGGAGTATTAACGAGCAGTACTTC.

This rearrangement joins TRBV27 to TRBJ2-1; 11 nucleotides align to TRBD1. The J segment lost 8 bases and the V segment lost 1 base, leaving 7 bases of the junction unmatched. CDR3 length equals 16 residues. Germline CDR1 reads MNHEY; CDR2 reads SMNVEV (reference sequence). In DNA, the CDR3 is TGTGCCAGCAGTTTATTCCCGGGACAGGGGGACCATGAGCAGTTCTTC. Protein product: CASSLFPGQGDHEQFF.

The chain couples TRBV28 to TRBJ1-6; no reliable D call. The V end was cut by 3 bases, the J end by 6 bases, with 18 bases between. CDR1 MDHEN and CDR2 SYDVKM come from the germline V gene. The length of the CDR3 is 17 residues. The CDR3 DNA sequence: TGTGCCAGCAGTTTCATGGAGTTCGTGCGGGGTAATTCACCCCTCCACTTT. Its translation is CASSFMEFVRGNSPLHF.

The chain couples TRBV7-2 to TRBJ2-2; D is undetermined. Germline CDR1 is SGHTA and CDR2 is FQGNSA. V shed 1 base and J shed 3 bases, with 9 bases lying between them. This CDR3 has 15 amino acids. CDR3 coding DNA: TGTGCCAGCAGCTTAGGTGGATCATACACCGGGGAGCTGTTTTTT. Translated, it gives CASSLGGSYTGELFF.

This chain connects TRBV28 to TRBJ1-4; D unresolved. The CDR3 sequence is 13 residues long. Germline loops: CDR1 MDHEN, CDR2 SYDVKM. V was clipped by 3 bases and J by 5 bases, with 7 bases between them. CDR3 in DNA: TGTGCCAGCAGTTTGGTGAAGAATGAAAAACTGTTTTTT. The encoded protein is CASSLVKNEKLFF. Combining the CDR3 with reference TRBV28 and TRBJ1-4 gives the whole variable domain DVKVTQSSRYLVKRTGEKVFLECVQDMDHENMFWYRQDPGLGLRLIYFSYDVKMKEKGDIPEGYSVSREKKERFSLILESASTNQTSMYLCASSLVKNEKLFFGSGTQLSVL.

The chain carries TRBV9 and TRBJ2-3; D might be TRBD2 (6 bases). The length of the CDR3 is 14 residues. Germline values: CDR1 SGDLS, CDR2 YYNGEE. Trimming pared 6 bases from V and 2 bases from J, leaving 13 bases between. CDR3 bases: TGTGCCAGCACAGTAGCGGAAAACACAGATACGCAGTATTTT. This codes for CASTVAENTDTQYF.

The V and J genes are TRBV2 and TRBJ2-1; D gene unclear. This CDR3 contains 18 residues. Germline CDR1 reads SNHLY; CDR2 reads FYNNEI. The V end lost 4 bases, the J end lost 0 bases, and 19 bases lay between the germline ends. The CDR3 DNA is TGTGCCAGCAGTGGATTTAGACACCCATCAAGCTCCTACAATGAGCAGTTCTTC. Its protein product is CASSGFRHPSSSYNEQFF.

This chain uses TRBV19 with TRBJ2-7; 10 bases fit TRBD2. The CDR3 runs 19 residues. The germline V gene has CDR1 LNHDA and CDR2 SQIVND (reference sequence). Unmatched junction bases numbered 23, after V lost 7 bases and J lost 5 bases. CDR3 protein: CASTPSAPSGSIPGDEQYF. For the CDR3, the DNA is TGTGCCAGTACCCCTTCAGCGCCTAGCGGGAGTATCCCAGGTGACGAGCAGTACTTC.

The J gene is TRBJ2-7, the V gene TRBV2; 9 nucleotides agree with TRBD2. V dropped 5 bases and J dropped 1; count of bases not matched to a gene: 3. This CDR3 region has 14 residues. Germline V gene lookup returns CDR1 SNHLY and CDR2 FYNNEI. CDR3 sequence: CASSIAGESYEQYF. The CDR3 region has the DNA TGTGCCAGCAGTATAGCGGGAGAATCCTACGAGCAGTACTTC.

The CDR3 coding sequence is TGTGCCAGTAGTATGATACAGGGGTCCGGAGATACGCAGTATTTT. Translated, it gives CASSMIQGSGDTQYF. The chain combines TRBV19 with TRBJ2-3; 7 bases fit TRBD1. Germline CDR1 and CDR2: LNHDA and SQIVND (reference sequence). Trimming at V came to 3 bases and at J to 5 bases, leaving 8 bases not matched to a gene. This CDR3 is built from 15 residues.

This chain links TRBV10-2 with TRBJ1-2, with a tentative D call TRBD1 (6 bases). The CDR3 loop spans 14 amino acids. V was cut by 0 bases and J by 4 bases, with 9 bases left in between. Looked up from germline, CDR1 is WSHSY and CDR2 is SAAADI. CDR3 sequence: CASSESGQTYGYTF. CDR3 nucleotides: TGCGCCAGCAGTGAGTCAGGACAGACCTATGGCTACACCTTC.

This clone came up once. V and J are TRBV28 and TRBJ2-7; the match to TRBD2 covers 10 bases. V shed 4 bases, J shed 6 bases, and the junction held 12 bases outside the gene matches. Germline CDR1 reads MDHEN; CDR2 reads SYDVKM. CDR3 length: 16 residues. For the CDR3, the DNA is TGTGCCAGCAGTTCGAAGGTAGCGGGAGGCCCCAGCGAGCAGTACTTC. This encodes CASSSKVAGGPSEQYF.

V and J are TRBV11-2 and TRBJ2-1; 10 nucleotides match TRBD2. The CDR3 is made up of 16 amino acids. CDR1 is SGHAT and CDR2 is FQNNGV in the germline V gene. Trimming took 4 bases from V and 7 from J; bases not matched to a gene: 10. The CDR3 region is CASSSESGRDRNEQFF. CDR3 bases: TGTGCCAGCAGCTCCGAAAGCGGGAGGGATCGGAATGAGCAGTTCTTC.

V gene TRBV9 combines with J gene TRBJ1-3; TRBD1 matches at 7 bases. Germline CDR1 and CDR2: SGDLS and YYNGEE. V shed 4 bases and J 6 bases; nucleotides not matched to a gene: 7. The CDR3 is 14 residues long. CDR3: CASSSDREENTIYF. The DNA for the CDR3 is TGTGCCAGCAGCTCTGACAGGGAAGAAAACACCATATATTTT. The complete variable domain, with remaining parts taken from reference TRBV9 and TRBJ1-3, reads DSGVTQTPKHLITATGQRVTLRCSPRSGDLSVYWYQQSLDQGLQFLIQYYNGEERAKGNILERFSAQQFPDLHSELNLSSLELGDSALYFCASSSDREENTIYFGEGSWLTVV.

The CDR3 DNA reads TGTGCCAGCAGCTCGATTGGACTAGCTTTCGAGCAGTACTTC. It is translated as CASSSIGLAFEQYF. The gene calls are TRBV5-6 and TRBJ2-7; 8 bases agree with TRBD2. Losses at the gene ends were 3 bases for V and 6 bases for J; bases not matched to a gene: 8. Germline V gene data show CDR1 as SGHDT and CDR2 as YYEEEE. The CDR3 sequence is 14 residues long.

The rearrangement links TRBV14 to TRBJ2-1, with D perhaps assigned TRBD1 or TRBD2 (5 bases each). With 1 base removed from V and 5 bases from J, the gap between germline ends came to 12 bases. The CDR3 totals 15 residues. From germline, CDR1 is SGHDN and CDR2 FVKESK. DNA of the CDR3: TGTGCCAGCAGCCAAGTTGGGACCAATAACAATGAGCAGTTCTTC. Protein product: CASSQVGTNNNEQFF.

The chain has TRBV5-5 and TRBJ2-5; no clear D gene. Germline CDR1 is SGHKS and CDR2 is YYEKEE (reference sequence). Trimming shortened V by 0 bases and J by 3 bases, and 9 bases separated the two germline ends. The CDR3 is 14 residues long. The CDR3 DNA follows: TGTGCCAGCAGCTTGGCTTTCACCGAAGAGACCCAGTACTTC. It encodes CASSLAFTEETQYF.

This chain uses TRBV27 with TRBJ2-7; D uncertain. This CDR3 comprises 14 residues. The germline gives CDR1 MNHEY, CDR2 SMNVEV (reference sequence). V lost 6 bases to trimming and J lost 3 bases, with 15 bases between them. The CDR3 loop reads CASSPDAPYYEQYF. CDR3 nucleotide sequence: TGTGCCAGCAGCCCGGATGCACCATACTACGAGCAGTACTTC.

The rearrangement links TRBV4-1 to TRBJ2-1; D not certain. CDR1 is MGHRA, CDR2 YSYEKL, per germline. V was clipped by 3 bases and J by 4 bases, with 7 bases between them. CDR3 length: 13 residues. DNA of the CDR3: TGCGCCAGCAGCCACGGCCGTTACAATGAGCAGTTCTTC. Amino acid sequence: CASSHGRYNEQFF.

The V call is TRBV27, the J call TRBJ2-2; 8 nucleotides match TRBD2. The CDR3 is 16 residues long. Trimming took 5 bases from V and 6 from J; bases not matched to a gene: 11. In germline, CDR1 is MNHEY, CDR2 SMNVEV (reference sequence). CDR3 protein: CASSLSGAFPPGELFF. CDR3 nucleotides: TGTGCCAGCAGTCTTAGCGGGGCCTTCCCCCCCGGGGAGCTGTTTTTT.

The CDR3 sequence is CASSYFPGVTYEQYF. CDR3 bases: TGTGCCAGCAGTTACTTTCCGGGAGTGACCTACGAGCAGTACTTC. V usage is TRBV6-6 and J usage is TRBJ2-7; weak D call: TRBD2 (6 bases). The germline V gene has CDR1 MNHNY and CDR2 SVGAGI (reference sequence). V was trimmed by 1 base and J by 2 bases, leaving 12 bases between them. The CDR3 spans 15 residues.

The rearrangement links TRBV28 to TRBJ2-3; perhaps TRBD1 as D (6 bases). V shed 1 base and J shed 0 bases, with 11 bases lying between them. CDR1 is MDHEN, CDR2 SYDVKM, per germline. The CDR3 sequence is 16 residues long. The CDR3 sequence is CASSLSPGHSTDTQYF. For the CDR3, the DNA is TGTGCCAGCAGTTTATCTCCGGGACATAGCACAGATACGCAGTATTTT.

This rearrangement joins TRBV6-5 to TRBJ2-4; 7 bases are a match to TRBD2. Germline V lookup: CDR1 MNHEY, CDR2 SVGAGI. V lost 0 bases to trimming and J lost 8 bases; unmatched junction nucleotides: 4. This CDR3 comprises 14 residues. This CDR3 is CASSYSIGGDIQYF. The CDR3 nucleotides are TGTGCCAGCAGTTACTCGATTGGGGGGGACATTCAGTACTTC.

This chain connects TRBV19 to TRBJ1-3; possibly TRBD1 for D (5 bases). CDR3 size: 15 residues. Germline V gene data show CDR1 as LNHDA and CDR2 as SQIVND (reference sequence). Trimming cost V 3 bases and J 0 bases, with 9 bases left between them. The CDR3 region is CASSIAGNSGNTIYF. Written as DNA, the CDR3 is TGTGCCAGTAGTATTGCAGGGAACTCTGGAAACACCATATATTTT.

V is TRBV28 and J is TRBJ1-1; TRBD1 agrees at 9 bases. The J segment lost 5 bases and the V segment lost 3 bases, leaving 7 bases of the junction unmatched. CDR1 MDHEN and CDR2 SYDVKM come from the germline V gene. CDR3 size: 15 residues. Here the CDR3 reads CASSLSQGAGTEAFF. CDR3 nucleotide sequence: TGTGCCAGCAGTTTGTCACAGGGGGCCGGGACTGAAGCTTTCTTT.

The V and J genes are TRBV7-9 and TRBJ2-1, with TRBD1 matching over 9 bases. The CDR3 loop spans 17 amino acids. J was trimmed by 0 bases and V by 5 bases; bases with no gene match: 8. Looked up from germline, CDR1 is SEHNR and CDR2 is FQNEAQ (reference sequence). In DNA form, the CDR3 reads TGTGCCAGCAGCCCCAGTTGGGACAGGGACTCCTACAATGAGCAGTTCTTC. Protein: CASSPSWDRDSYNEQFF.

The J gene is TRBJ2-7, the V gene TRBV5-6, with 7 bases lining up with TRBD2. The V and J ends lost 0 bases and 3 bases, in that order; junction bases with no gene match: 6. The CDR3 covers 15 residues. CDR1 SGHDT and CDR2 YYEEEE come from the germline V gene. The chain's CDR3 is CASSLEREKFYEQYF. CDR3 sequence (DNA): TGTGCCAGCAGCTTGGAGCGGGAAAAGTTCTACGAGCAGTACTTC.

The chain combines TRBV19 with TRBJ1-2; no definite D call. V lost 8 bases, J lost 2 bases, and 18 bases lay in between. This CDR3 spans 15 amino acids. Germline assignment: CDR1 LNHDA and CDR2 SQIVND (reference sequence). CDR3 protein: CASHLGPTENYGYTF. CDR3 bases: TGTGCCAGTCATCTTGGACCCACGGAGAACTATGGCTACACCTTC.